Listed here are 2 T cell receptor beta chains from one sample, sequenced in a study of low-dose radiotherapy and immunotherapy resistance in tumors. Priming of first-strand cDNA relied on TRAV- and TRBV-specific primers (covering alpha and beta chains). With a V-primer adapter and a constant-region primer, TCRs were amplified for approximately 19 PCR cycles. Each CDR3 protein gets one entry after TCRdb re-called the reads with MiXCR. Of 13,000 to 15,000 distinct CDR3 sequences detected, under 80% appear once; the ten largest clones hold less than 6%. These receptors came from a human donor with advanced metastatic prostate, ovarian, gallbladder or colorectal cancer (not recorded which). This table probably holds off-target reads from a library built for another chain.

The CDR3, as DNA: TGTGCCAGCAGTGACAGCTACGAGCAGTACTTC. Protein product: CASSDSYEQYF. V and J are TRBV6-1 and TRBJ2-7, with D unresolved. This CDR3 has 11 residues. Looked up from germline, CDR1 is MNHNS and CDR2 is SASEGT. Trimming pared 3 bases from V and 3 bases from J, leaving 3 bases between.

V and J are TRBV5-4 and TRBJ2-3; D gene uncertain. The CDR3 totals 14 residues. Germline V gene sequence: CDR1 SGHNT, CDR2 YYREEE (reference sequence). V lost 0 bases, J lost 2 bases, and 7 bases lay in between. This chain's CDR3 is CASSLGSPTDTQYF. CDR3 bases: TGTGCCAGCAGCTTGGGCTCACCCACAGATACGCAGTATTTT.